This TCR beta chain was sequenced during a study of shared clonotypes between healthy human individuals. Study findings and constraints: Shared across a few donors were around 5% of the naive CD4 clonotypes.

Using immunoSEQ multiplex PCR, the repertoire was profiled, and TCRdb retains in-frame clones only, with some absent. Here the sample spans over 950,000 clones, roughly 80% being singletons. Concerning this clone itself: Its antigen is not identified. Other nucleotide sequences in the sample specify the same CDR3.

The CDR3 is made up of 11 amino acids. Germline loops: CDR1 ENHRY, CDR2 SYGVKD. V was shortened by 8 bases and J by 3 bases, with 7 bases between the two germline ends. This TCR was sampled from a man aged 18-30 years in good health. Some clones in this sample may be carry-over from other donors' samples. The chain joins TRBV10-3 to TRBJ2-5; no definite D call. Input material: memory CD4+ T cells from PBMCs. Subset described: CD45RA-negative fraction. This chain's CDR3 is CAIGTEETQYF. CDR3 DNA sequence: TGTGCCATCGGAACAGAAGAGACCCAGTACTTC.